This TCR beta chain was sequenced during a study of identical twins. The study's findings and limits: Excess sharing by twins proved weaker in beta out-of-frame sequences.

Using its own MiXCR run on the 5' RACE reads, TCRdb lists one record per CDR3 protein. The data contain about 530,000 distinct CDR3 sequences, 20% to 25% of them seen just once; the ten biggest clones take up approximately 0.48%. With regard to this clonotype: The antigen is unknown.

The J segment lost 3 bases and the V segment lost 7 bases, leaving 9 bases of the junction unmatched. This CDR3 is 15 amino acids long. CDR1 is SEHNR and CDR2 is FQNEAQ in the germline V gene (reference sequence). The data also belong to a second study, concerning yellow fever vaccine responses in identical twins.

The chain combines TRBV7-9 with TRBJ2-1; TRBD1 matches 7 bases. The sequenced sample consisted of CD4+ T cells sorted from blood. This TCR came from a woman under 30 in good health. The CDR3 loop is CASIRSTGNYNEQFF. The CDR3 DNA follows: TGTGCCAGCATTAGATCGACAGGGAACTACAATGAGCAGTTCTTC.